A selection of T cell receptor beta chains follows, all from one sample in a study of control samples from healthy donors and cancer patients. Assay used: immunoSEQ multiplex PCR; TCRdb lists only in-frame clones, some missing. The sample carries about 150,000 clones, about 86% recorded once. The sample taken for sequencing was blood. Receptors were obtained from a man aged 18 to 35 in good health. The CDR3 runs from the conserved cysteine through the conserved F or W. The D gene is left open where the match is weak. Rows give clone size only sometimes, using once, few, many, or a class for an expanded clone.

d_call j_call clone_size v_call cdr3_nt cdr3_aa
NA TRBJ2-1 NA TRBV2 TGTGCCCGACGCCGGGAACGTGGCTATGAGCAGTTCTTC CARRRERGYEQFF
NA TRBJ1-6 NA TRBV30 TGTGCCTGGAGTGTTCGACGAAGGTCATATTCACCCCTCCACTTT CAWSVRRRSYSPLHF
NA TRBJ1-2 NA TRBV6-5 TGTGCCAGCAGTTTGGGACTTCTCTATGGCTACACCTTC CASSLGLLYGYTF
NA TRBJ2-7 few TRBV29-1 TGCAGCGCCGCAAACTATCGCGACGAGCAGTACTTC CSAANYRDEQYF
TRBD1 TRBJ1-1 NA TRBV10-3 TGTGCCATCAGGACCGACAGGGGGGGGCTACTGGACACTGAAGCTTTCTTT CAIRTDRGGLLDTEAFF
TRBD2 TRBJ2-5 NA TRBV5-5 TGTGCCAGCAGCTTGGGGAAACTAGCGGGGGCCACCCTGGAGACCCAGTACTTC CASSLGKLAGATLETQYF
TRBD1 TRBJ2-7 NA TRBV27 TGTGCCAGCAGTTCGACAGGGGCGGGGCAGTACTTC CASSSTGAGQYF
NA TRBJ1-3 NA TRBV4-2 TGTGCCAGCAGCCAAGATCCAACGGGGATTGGAAACACCATATATTTT CASSQDPTGIGNTIYF
NA TRBJ2-5 NA TRBV5-1 TGCGCCAGCAGCTTGGGAGGTACGGATCAAGAGACCCAGTACTTC CASSLGGTDQETQYF
NA TRBJ2-5 NA TRBV9 TGTGCCAGCAGCGTCCTTGGCGACAGCAACCGAGAGACCCAGTACTTC CASSVLGDSNRETQYF
NA TRBJ2-7 NA TRBV19 TGTGCCAGTAGTATAGGGGGAGCGTACGAGCAGTACTTC CASSIGGAYEQYF
NA TRBJ1-1 NA TRBV30 TGTGCCTGGAGTTCCGGGGGCGCGAGGGAAGCTTTCTTT CAWSSGGAREAFF
TRBD2 TRBJ2-1 NA TRBV6-5 TGTGCCAGCAATCTAGCGGGGGCAAGGGAGCAGTTCTTC CASNLAGAREQFF
TRBD2 TRBJ2-1 NA TRBV7-2 TGTGCCAGCAGCTTAGAAACTAGCGCGGAGCAGTTCTTC CASSLETSAEQFF
NA TRBJ1-1 NA TRBV6-6 TGTGCCAGCAGCCCCAGAGGAGGGGACACTGAAGCTTTCTTT CASSPRGGDTEAFF
NA TRBJ1-2 NA TRBV3-1/TRBV3-2 TGTGCCAGCAGCCAAGCCGCCACAGGCAACTATGGCTACACCTTC CASSQAATGNYGYTF
NA TRBJ1-1 NA TRBV6-5 TGTGCCAGCAGGAGGGGGACAAACACTGAAGCTTTCTTT CASRRGTNTEAFF
NA TRBJ2-7 NA TRBV21-1 TGTGCCAGCACCGGGGACAGTCCGCAGTCCTACGAGCAGTACTTC CASTGDSPQSYEQYF
TRBD1 TRBJ2-7 NA TRBV28 TGTGCCAGCACAACCGTAGGGGGCGAGTCTTCCGAGCAGTACTTC CASTTVGGESSEQYF
TRBD1 TRBJ1-6 few TRBV2 TGTGCCAGCAGGGGGACAGGGGACGGTTCACCCCTCCACTTT CASRGTGDGSPLHF
NA TRBJ2-6 NA TRBV5-4 TGTGCCAGCAGCCCTCGGACTGGGGCCAACGTCCTGACTTTC CASSPRTGANVLTF
NA TRBJ1-2 NA TRBV4-2 TGTGCCAGCAGCCAAGAACTGGACAGCCATATCCCCTTCTATGGCTACACCTTC CASSQELDSHIPFYGYTF
NA TRBJ1-6 NA TRBV28 TGTGCCAGCAGTTTACCTGGTCTACCCCTCCACTTT CASSLPGLPLHF
NA TRBJ2-3 NA TRBV19 TGTGCCAGTAGTATACCTGCCACAGATACGCAGTATTTT CASSIPATDTQYF
NA TRBJ2-6 NA TRBV30 TGTGCCTGGAGGAGTTCTAAGCAGTATGGGGCCAACGTCCTGACTTTC CAWRSSKQYGANVLTF
NA TRBJ1-4 NA TRBV28 TGTGCCAGCAGTTTAGGGGGGACGTCTAATGAAAAACTGTTTTTT CASSLGGTSNEKLFF
NA TRBJ2-7 NA TRBV18 TGTGCCAGCTCACCACGGAGCGACTCCCCCTACGAGCAGTACTTC CASSPRSDSPYEQYF
TRBD2 TRBJ2-3 NA TRBV7-9 TGTGCCAGCAGGTTACTCGGGACTAGCGGGGGGGTCGCAGATACGCAGTATTTT CASRLLGTSGGVADTQYF